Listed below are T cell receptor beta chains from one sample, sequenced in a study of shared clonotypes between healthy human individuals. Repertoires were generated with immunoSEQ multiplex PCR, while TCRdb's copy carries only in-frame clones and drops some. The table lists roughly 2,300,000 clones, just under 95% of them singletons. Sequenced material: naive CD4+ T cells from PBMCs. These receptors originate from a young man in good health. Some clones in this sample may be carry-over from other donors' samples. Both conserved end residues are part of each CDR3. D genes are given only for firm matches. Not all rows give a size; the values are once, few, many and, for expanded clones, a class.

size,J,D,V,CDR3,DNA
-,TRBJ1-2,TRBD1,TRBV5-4,CASSLGQGTHGYTF,TGTGCCAGCAGCTTGGGACAGGGGACACATGGCTACACCTTC
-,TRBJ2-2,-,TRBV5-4,CASSLGSQGTGELFF,TGTGCCAGCAGCTTGGGTTCCCAGGGCACCGGGGAGCTGTTTTTT
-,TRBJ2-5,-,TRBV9,CASSVEGGTQYF,TGTGCCAGCAGCGTAGAAGGCGGGACCCAGTACTTC
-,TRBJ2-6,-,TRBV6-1,CASSDLRSGANVLTF,TGTGCCAGCAGTGATCTGCGCTCTGGGGCCAACGTCCTGACTTTC
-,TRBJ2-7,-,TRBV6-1,CASSEANYEQYF,TGTGCCAGCAGTGAAGCTAATTACGAGCAGTACTTC
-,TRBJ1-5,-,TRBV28,CASRLVDQPQHF,TGTGCCAGCAGACTTGTGGATCAGCCCCAGCATTTT
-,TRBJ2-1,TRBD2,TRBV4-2,CASSPTSGRGNEQFF,TGTGCCAGCAGCCCGACTAGCGGGAGGGGCAATGAGCAGTTCTTC
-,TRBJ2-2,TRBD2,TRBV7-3,CASSLWTSGTPGELFF,TGTGCCAGCAGCTTATGGACTAGCGGGACCCCCGGGGAGCTGTTTTTT
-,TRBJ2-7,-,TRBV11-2,CASSLDRGRAGRSYEQYF,TGTGCCAGCAGCTTAGATCGGGGTCGGGCTGGGAGATCCTACGAGCAGTACTTC
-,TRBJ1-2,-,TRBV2,CAEAGNYGYTF,TGTGCCGAAGCGGGGAACTATGGCTACACCTTC
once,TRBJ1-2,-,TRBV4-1,CASSQVHRADYGYTF,TGCGCCAGCAGCCAGGTTCACAGGGCTGACTATGGCTACACCTTC
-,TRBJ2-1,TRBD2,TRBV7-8,CASSRFLPGLAGPNEQFF,TGTGCCAGCAGCCGATTTCTGCCGGGACTAGCGGGCCCCAATGAGCAGTTCTTC
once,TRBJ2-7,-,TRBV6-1,CASSEARGFSYEQYF,TGTGCCAGCAGTGAAGCGAGGGGGTTCTCCTACGAGCAGTACTTC
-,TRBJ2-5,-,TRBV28,CASSLPLGLQETQYF,TGTGCCAGCAGTTTGCCCCTTGGGTTACAAGAGACCCAGTACTTC
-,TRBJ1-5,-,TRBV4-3,CASSQMWRGEWPQHF,TGCGCCAGCAGCCAAATGTGGCGGGGAGAATGGCCCCAGCATTTT
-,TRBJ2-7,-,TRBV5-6,CASSLFRDQTYEQYF,TGTGCCAGCAGCTTGTTTCGGGACCAGACCTACGAGCAGTACTTC